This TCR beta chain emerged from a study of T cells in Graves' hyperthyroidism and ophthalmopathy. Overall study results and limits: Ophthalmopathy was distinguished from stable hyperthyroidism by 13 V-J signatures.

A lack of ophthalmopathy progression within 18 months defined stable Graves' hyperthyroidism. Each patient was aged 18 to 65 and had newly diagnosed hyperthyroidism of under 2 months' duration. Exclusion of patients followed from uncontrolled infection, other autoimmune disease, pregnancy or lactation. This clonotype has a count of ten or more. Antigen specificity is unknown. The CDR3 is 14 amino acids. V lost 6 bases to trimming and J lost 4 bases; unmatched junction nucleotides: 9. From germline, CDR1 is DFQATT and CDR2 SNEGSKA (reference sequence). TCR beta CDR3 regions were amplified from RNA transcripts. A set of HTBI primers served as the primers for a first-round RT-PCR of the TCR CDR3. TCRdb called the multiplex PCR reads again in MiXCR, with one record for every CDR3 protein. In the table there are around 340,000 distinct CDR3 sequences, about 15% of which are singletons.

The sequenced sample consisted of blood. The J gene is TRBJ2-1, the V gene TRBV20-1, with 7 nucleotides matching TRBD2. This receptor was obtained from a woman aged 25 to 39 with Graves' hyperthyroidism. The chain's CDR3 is CSAALASRYNEQFF. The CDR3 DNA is TGCAGTGCAGCACTAGCGAGCAGGTACAATGAGCAGTTCTTC.